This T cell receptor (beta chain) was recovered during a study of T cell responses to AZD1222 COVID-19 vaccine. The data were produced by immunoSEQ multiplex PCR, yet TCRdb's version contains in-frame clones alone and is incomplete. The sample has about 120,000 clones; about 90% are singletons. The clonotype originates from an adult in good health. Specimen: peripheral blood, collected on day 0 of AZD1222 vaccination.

CDR3 residues: CASSPSVTGGETQYF. The CDR3 DNA is TGTGCCAGCTCACCGTCAGTGACAGGGGGAGAGACCCAGTACTTC. The chain has TRBV18 and TRBJ2-5, with TRBD1 identical over 9 bases. Germline V CDR1 and CDR2: KGHSH, LQKENI. The length of the CDR3 is 15 residues. J gave up 4 bases and V 3 bases, and 6 bases lay outside the gene matches.